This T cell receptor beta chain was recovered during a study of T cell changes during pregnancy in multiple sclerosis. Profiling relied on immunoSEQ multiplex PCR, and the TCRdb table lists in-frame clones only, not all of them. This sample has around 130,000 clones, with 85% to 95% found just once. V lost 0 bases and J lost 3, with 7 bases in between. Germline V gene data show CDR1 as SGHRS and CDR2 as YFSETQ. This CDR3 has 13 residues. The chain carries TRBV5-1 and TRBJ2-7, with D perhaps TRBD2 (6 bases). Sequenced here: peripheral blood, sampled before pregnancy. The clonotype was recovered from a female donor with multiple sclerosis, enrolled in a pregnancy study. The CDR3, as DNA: TGCGCCAGCAGCTTGGTGGGGGGCTACGAGCAGTACTTC. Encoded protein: CASSLVGGYEQYF.